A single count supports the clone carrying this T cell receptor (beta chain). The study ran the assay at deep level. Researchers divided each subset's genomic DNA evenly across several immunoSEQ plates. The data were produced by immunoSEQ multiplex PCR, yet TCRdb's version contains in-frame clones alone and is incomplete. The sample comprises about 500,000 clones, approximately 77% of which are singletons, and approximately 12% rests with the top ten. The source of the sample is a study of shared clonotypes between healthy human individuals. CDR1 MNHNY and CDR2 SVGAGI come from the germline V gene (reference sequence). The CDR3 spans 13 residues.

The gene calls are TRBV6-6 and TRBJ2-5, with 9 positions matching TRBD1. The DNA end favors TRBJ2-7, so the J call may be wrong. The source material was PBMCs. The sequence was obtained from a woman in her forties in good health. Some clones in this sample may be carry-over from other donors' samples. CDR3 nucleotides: TGTGCCAGCCGAGACAGGGGGGGCTACGAGCAGTACTTC. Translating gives CASRDRGGYEQYF.